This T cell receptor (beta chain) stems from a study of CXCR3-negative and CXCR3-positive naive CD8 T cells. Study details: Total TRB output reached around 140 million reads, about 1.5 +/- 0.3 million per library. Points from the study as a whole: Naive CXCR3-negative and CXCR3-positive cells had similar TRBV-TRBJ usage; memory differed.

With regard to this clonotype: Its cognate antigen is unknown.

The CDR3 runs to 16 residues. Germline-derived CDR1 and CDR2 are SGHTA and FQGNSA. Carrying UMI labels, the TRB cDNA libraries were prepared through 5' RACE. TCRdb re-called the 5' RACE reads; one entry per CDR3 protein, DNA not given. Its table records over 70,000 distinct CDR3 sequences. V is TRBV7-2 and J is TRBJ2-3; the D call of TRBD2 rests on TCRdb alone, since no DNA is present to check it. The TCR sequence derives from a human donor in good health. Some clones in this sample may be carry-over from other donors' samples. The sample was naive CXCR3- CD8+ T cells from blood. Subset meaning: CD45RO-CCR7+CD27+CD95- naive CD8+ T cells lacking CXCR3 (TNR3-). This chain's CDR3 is CASSPTPSDGTDTQYF.